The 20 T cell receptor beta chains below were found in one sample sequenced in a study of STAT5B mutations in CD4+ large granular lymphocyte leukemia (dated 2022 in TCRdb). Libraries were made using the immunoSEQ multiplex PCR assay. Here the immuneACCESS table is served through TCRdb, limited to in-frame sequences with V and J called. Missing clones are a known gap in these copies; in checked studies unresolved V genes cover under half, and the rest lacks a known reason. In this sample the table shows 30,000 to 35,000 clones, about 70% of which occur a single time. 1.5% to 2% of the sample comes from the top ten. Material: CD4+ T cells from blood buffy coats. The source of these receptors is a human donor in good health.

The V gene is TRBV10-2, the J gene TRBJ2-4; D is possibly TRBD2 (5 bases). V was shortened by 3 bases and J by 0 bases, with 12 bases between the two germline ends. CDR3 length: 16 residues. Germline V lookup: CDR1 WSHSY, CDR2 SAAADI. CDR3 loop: CASSDGGILAKNIQYF. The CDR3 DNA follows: TGCGCCAGCAGTGACGGAGGAATTCTAGCCAAAAACATTCAGTACTTC.

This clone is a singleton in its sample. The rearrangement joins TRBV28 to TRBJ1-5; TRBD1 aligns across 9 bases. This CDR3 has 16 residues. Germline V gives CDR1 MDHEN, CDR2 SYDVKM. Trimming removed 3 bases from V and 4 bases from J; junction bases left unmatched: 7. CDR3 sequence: CASSLLGQGRNQPQHF. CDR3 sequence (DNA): TGTGCCAGCAGTTTGCTCGGACAGGGGAGAAATCAGCCCCAGCATTTT. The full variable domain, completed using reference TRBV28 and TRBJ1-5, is DVKVTQSSRYLVKRTGEKVFLECVQDMDHENMFWYRQDPGLGLRLIYFSYDVKMKEKGDIPEGYSVSREKKERFSLILESASTNQTSMYLCASSLLGQGRNQPQHFGDGTRLSIL.

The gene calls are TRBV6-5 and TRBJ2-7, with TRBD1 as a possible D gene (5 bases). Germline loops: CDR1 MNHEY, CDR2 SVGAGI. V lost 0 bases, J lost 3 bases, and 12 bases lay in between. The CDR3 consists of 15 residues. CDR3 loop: CASSYSPGLNYEQYF. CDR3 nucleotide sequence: TGTGCCAGCAGTTACTCGCCAGGGTTGAACTACGAGCAGTACTTC.

CDR3 DNA: TGTGCCAGCAGCCCACCCTTCACTACCTCTAATTCACCCCTCCACTTT. This codes for CASSPPFTTSNSPLHF. The chain employs TRBV5-4 and TRBJ1-6; D unresolved. The germline V gene encodes CDR1 SGHNT and CDR2 YYREEE (reference sequence). Deletions cut 4 bases from V and 6 bases from J, with 17 bases between. The CDR3 has 16 amino acids.

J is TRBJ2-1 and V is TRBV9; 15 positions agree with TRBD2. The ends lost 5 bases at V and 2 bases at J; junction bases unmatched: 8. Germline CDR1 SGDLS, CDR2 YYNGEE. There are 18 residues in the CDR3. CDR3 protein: CASSPGTSGGPTYNEQFF. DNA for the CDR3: TGTGCCAGCAGTCCCGGGACTAGCGGGGGGCCGACCTACAATGAGCAGTTCTTC. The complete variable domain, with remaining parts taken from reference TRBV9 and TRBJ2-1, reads DSGVTQTPKHLITATGQRVTLRCSPRSGDLSVYWYQQSLDQGLQFLIQYYNGEERAKGNILERFSAQQFPDLHSELNLSSLELGDSALYFCASSPGTSGGPTYNEQFFGPGTRLTVL.

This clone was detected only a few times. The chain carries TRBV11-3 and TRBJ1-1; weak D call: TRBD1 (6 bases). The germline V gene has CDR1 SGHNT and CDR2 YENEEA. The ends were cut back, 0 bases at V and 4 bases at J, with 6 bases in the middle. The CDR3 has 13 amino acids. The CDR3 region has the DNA TGTGCCAGCAGCTTAGAGGGGGCCACTGAAGCTTTCTTT. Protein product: CASSLEGATEAFF.

The CDR3 sequence is CASSLGQGARGYGYTF. CDR3 coding DNA: TGTGCCAGCAGTTTAGGACAGGGGGCTCGTGGCTATGGCTACACCTTC. The V and J genes are TRBV27 and TRBJ1-2, with 11 bases aligning to TRBD1. CDR1 and CDR2 from the germline V gene are MNHEY and SMNVEV (reference sequence). This CDR3 has 16 residues. V gave up 2 bases and J gave up 4 bases; unmatched junction bases: 6.

CDR3: CASSSPAAGDTQYF. DNA for the CDR3: TGCGCCAGCAGCTCCCCGGCCGCGGGAGATACGCAGTATTTT. The V and J genes are TRBV5-1 and TRBJ2-3, with D tentatively TRBD2 (5 bases). Per germline, CDR1 SGHRS and CDR2 YFSETQ. V was shortened by 3 bases and J by 5 bases, with 13 bases between the two germline ends. CDR3 length: 14 residues.

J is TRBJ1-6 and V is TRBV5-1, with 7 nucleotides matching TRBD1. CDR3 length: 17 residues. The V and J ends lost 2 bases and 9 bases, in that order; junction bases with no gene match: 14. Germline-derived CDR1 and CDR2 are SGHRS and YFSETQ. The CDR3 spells CASSFATGQASGSPLHF. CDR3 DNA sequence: TGCGCCAGCAGCTTCGCTACCGGACAGGCCAGTGGTTCACCCCTCCACTTT.

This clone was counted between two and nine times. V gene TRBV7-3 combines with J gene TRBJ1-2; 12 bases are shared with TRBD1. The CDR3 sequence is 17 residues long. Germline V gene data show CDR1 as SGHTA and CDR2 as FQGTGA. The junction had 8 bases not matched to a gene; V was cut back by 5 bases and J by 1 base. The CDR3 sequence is CASSPWDRGRGNYGYTF. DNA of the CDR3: TGTGCCAGCAGCCCTTGGGACAGGGGGCGCGGTAACTATGGCTACACCTTC.

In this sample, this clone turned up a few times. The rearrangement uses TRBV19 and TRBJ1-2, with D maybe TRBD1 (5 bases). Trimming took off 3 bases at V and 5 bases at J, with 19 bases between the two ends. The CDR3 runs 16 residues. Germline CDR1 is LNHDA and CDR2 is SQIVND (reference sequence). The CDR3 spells CASSIASGAVWYGYTF. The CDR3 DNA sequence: TGTGCCAGTAGTATCGCTAGCGGGGCCGTGTGGTATGGCTACACCTTC.

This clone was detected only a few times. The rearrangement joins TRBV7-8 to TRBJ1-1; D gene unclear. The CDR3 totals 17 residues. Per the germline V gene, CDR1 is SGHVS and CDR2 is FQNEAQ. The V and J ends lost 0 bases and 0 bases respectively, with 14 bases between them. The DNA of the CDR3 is TGTGCCAGCAGCTTAGCGGACCCGTACCTCCTGAACACTGAAGCTTTCTTT. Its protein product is CASSLADPYLLNTEAFF. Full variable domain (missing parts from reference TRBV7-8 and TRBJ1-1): GAGVSQSPRYKVAKRGQDVALRCDPISGHVSLFWYQQALGQGPEFLTYFQNEAQLDKSGLPSDRFFAERPEGSVSTLKIQRTQQEDSAVYLCASSLADPYLLNTEAFFGQGTRLTVV.

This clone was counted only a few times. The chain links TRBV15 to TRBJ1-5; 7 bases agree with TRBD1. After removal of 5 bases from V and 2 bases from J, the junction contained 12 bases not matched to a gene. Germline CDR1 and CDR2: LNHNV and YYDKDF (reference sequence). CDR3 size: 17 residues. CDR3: CATSGRGYSSGNQPQHF. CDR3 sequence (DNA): TGTGCCACCAGCGGCAGGGGGTATAGCTCCGGCAATCAGCCCCAGCATTTT.

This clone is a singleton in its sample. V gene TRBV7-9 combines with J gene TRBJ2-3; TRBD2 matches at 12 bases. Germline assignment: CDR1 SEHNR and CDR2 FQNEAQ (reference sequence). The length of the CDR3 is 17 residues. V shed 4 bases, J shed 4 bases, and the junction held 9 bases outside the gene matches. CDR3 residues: CASSSALTSGGADTQYF. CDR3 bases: TGTGCCAGCAGCTCCGCCTTGACTAGCGGGGGCGCAGATACGCAGTATTTT.

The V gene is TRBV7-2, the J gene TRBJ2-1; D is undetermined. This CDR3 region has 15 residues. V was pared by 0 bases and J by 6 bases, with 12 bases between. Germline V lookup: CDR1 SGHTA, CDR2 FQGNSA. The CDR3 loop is CASSLASAAFNEQFF. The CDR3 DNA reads TGTGCCAGCAGCTTAGCATCAGCCGCCTTCAATGAGCAGTTCTTC.

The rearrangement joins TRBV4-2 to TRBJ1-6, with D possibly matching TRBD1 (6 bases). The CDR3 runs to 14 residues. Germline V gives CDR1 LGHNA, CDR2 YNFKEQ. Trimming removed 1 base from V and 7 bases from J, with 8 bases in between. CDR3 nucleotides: TGTGCCAGCAGCCAAGTCCAGGGGAATTCACCCCTCCACTTT. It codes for CASSQVQGNSPLHF.

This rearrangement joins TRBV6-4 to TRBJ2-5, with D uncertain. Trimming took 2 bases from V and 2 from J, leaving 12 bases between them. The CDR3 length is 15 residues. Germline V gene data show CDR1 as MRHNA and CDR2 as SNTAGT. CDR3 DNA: TGTGCCAGCAGTGACGGGGTCAGAAAACAAGAGACCCAGTACTTC. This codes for CASSDGVRKQETQYF.

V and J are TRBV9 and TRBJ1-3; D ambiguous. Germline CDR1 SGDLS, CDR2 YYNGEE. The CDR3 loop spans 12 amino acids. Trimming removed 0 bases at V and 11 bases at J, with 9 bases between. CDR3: CASSVDGYSIYF. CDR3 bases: TGTGCCAGCAGCGTAGATGGTTACTCCATATATTTT.

In DNA form, the CDR3 reads TGCGCCAGCAGCGGGACCCGGGACAGGGACGAAAAACTGTTTTTT. It yields the protein CASSGTRDRDEKLFF. The rearrangement uses TRBV10-1 and TRBJ1-4; 9 bases fit TRBD1. This CDR3 has 15 amino acids. Germline V gene data show CDR1 as WNHNN and CDR2 as SYGVQD (reference sequence). The V segment lost 6 bases and the J segment 8 bases; nucleotides outside the gene matches: 10.

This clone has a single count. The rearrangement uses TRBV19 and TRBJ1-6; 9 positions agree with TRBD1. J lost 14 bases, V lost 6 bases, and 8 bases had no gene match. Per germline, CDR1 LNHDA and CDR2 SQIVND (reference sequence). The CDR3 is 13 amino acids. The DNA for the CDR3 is TGTGCCAGTAGGGGACAGGGAGTCTCATCCCTCCACTTT. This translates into CASRGQGVSSLHF.